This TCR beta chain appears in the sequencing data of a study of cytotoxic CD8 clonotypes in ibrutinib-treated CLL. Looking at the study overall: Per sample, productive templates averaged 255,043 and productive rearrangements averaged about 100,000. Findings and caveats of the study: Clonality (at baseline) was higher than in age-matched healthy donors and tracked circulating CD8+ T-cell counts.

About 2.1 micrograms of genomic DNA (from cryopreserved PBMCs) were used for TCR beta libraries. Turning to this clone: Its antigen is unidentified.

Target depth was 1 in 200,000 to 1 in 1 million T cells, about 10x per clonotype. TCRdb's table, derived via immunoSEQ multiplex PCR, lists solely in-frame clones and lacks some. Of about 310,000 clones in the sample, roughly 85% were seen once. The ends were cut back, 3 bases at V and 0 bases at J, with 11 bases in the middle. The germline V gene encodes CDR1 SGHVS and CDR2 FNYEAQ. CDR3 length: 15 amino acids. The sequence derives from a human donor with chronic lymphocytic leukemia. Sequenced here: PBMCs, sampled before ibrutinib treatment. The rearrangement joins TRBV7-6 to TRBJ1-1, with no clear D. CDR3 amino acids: CASSLAKGLNTEAFF. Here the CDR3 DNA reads TGTGCCAGCAGCTTGGCGAAAGGGTTGAACACTGAAGCTTTCTTT.